The 17 T cell receptor beta chains below were found in one sample sequenced in a study of cytomegalovirus exposure and HLA in healthy donors. The PCR had 60 Vbeta and 13 Jbeta primers. Profiling relied on immunoSEQ multiplex PCR, and the TCRdb table lists in-frame clones only, not all of them. The repertoire holds under 130,000 clones, with approximately 84% as singletons. Sequencing was done on a sample of PBMCs. Receptors originate from a male donor in good health and CMV-seronegative.

The chain employs TRBV2 and TRBJ2-5; 10 nucleotides match TRBD1. CDR1 is SNHLY, CDR2 FYNNEI, per germline. CDR3 size: 12 residues. Trimming took 10 bases from V and 3 from J; bases not matched to a gene: 2. CDR3 loop: CATGTGEETQYF. In DNA form, the CDR3 reads TGTGCCACCGGGACAGGGGAAGAGACCCAGTACTTC.

The J gene is TRBJ2-7, the V gene TRBV6-6; D is unresolved. The germline gives CDR1 MNHNY, CDR2 SVGAGI (reference sequence). The CDR3 extends over 13 amino acids. V shed 6 bases and J shed 1 base, with 10 bases lying between them. The CDR3 spells CASSLAESYEQYF. The CDR3 DNA reads TGTGCCAGCAGCCTGGCGGAGTCCTACGAGCAGTACTTC.

The chain carries TRBV29-1 and TRBJ2-5, with D perhaps TRBD1 (6 bases). Looked up from germline, CDR1 is SQVTM and CDR2 is ANQGSEA. The CDR3 covers 13 residues. V lost 4 bases and J lost 5, with 14 bases in between. CDR3 in DNA: TGCAGCGTTGTTTCCAGTACAGGGGAGACCCAGTACTTC. This sequence encodes CSVVSSTGETQYF. Full variable domain (remainder filled in from reference TRBV29-1 and TRBJ2-5): SAVISQKPSRDICQRGTSLTIQCQVDSQVTMMFWYRQQPGQSLTLIATANQGSEATYESGFVIDKFPISRPNLTFSTLTVSNMSPEDSSIYLCSVVSSTGETQYFGPGTRLLVL.

Turning to this clone: Relative to the germline gene, one junction end is altered; a read error may explain this. This chain connects TRBV7-7 to TRBJ2-1, with 10 positions matching TRBD2. The germline V gene encodes CDR1 SSHAT and CDR2 FNYEAQ (reference sequence). The CDR3 contains 14 residues. CDR3 sequence: CASSLLAGMNEQFF. The DNA of the CDR3 is TGTGCTAGCAGCTTACTAGCGGGAATGAATGAGCAGTTCTTC.

Remarks on this clone: Other DNA variants within this sample encode the same CDR3. The rearrangement links TRBV5-1 to TRBJ2-5; 11 nucleotides agree with TRBD2. The CDR3 is made up of 15 amino acids. V gave up 3 bases and J gave up 2 bases; unmatched junction bases: 3. The germline V gene encodes CDR1 SGHRS and CDR2 YFSETQ. CDR3 protein: CASSSGTSGQETQYF. CDR3 nucleotides: TGCGCCAGCAGCTCTGGGACTAGCGGACAAGAGACCCAGTACTTC.

CDR3 nucleotides: TGTGCCTGCGGGAGTTACAATGAGCAGTTCTTC. Its translation: CACGSYNEQFF. This sequence joins TRBV30 and TRBJ2-1, with a tentative D call TRBD2 (6 bases). CDR3 length equals 11 residues. With 6 bases removed from V and 4 bases from J, the gap between germline ends came to 7 bases. Germline V lookup: CDR1 GTSNPN, CDR2 SVGIG (reference sequence).

The V gene is TRBV6-5, the J gene TRBJ1-5, with D perhaps TRBD1 (5 bases). The CDR3 consists of 14 residues. Trimming cost V 0 bases and J 5 bases, with 8 bases left between them. Germline CDR1 is MNHEY and CDR2 is SVGAGI. CDR3 in DNA: TGTGCCAGCAGTTACTCTTTCAGGGATCAGCCCCAGCATTTT. Protein sequence: CASSYSFRDQPQHF.

Here the CDR3 DNA reads TGTGCCAGCAGTCCCGGGACAGGTGCTACCTATGGCTACACCTTC. Translating gives CASSPGTGATYGYTF. The chain links TRBV2 to TRBJ1-2; 8 bases agree with TRBD1. The CDR3 covers 15 residues. V dropped 5 bases and J dropped 4; count of bases not matched to a gene: 9. Germline-derived CDR1 and CDR2 are SNHLY and FYNNEI.

This clone has a handful of counts. The chain combines TRBV19 with TRBJ1-1, with D unclear. The ends were cut back, 3 bases at V and 1 base at J, with 3 bases in the middle. Germline assignment: CDR1 LNHDA and CDR2 SQIVND (reference sequence). The CDR3 runs to 12 residues. The DNA of the CDR3 is TGTGCCAGTAGTATCCAGAACACTGAAGCTTTCTTT. It encodes CASSIQNTEAFF.

The V call is TRBV6-1, the J call TRBJ2-7; 9 bases align to TRBD1. CDR1 is MNHNS, CDR2 SASEGT, per germline. The V segment lost 3 bases and the J segment 2 bases; nucleotides outside the gene matches: 5. The CDR3 contains 15 residues. The CDR3 bases are TGTGCCAGCAGTGACGGGGACAGGGTACCCTACGAGCAGTACTTC. It yields the protein CASSDGDRVPYEQYF.

The rearrangement joins TRBV5-8 to TRBJ1-5, with 7 bases lining up with TRBD1. Germline-derived CDR1 and CDR2 are SGHTS and YDEGEE. The CDR3 is 15 residues long. V lost 1 base, J lost 4 bases, and 5 bases stayed unmatched. The CDR3 is CASSLRAGGNQPQHF. CDR3 in DNA: TGTGCCAGCAGCTTGAGGGCAGGGGGAAATCAGCCCCAGCATTTT.

In this sample, this clone turned up once. One end of the junction fails to match germline, which may point to a read error. This CDR3 is CSSSPPRYEQFF. CDR3 DNA sequence: TGTTCCAGCAGCCCGCCGAGGTACGAGCAGTTCTTC. The chain couples TRBV7-9 to TRBJ2-1; D not resolved. The CDR3 runs to 12 residues. Germline V gene data show CDR1 as SEHNR and CDR2 as FQNEAQ (reference sequence).

This clone was detected once. J is TRBJ2-7 and V is TRBV19; 9 bases agree with TRBD1. The CDR3 extends over 14 amino acids. Looked up from germline, CDR1 is LNHDA and CDR2 is SQIVND (reference sequence). Germline trimming cut 4 bases from V and 9 bases from J; bases unmatched to any gene: 10. The CDR3: CASSNQGDRVGQYF. CDR3 in DNA: TGTGCCAGTAGTAATCAGGGGGACAGGGTTGGGCAGTACTTC.

This rearrangement joins TRBV2 to TRBJ2-2; D is possibly TRBD1 (5 bases). Looked up from germline, CDR1 is SNHLY and CDR2 is FYNNEI. The CDR3 spans 14 residues. V was clipped by 2 bases and J by 6 bases, with 10 bases between them. The DNA of the CDR3 is TGTGCCAGCAGTGAATTCGCAGGGCCCGGGGAGCTGTTTTTT. Translating it yields CASSEFAGPGELFF.

This clone is a singleton in its sample. The chain employs TRBV5-1 and TRBJ2-2; TRBD1 aligns across 8 bases. CDR3 length: 18 residues. Germline lookup yields CDR1 SGHRS and CDR2 YFSETQ. With V trimmed by 0 bases and J by 1 base, 8 bases remained unmatched. The CDR3 sequence: CASSLGTGTGLNTGELFF. In nucleotides, the CDR3 is TGCGCCAGCAGCTTGGGGACAGGGACGGGGCTGAACACCGGGGAGCTGTTTTTT.

The chain joins TRBV5-1 to TRBJ2-5, with 9 positions matching TRBD2. The J call may be faulty, since TRBJ2-7 better matches the DNA end. The CDR3 length is 15 residues. Germline values: CDR1 SGHRS, CDR2 YFSETQ. The CDR3 reads CASSLESGRSHEQYF. CDR3 nucleotide sequence: TGCGCCAGCAGCTTGGAGAGCGGGAGGTCCCACGAGCAGTACTTC.

V and J are TRBV9 and TRBJ2-2, with D possibly being TRBD2 (6 bases). The CDR3 runs 17 residues. Trimming removed 1 base at V and 4 bases at J, with 17 bases between. Germline lookup yields CDR1 SGDLS and CDR2 YYNGEE. This chain's CDR3 is CASSVRGSGDSTGELFF. DNA of the CDR3: TGTGCCAGCAGCGTAAGGGGATCGGGAGATAGCACCGGGGAGCTGTTTTTT.